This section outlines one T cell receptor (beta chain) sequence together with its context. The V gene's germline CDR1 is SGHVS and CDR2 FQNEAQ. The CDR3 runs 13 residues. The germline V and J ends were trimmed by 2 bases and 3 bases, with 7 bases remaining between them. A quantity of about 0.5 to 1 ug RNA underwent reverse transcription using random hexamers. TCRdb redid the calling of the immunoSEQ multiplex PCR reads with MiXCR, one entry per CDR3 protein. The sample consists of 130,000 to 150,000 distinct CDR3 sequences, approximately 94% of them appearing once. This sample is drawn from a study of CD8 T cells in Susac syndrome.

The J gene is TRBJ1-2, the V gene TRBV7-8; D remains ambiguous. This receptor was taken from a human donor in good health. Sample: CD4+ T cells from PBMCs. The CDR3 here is CASSLLTDYGYTF. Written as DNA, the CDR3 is TGTGCCAGCAGCTTACTGACGGACTATGGCTACACCTTC. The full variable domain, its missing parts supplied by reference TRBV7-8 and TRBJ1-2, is GAGVSQSPRYKVAKRGQDVALRCDPISGHVSLFWYQQALGQGPEFLTYFQNEAQLDKSGLPSDRFFAERPEGSVSTLKIQRTQQEDSAVYLCASSLLTDYGYTFGSGTRLTVV.